These 17 T cell receptor beta chains originate from one sample sequenced in a study of blood T cell repertoires in COVID-19. Using immunoSEQ multiplex PCR, the repertoire was profiled, and TCRdb retains in-frame clones only, with some absent. The sample carries 200,000 to 250,000 clones, about 80% recorded once. Sequencing was performed on peripheral blood. The receptor source for this set is a man aged 25 to 40 who had recovered from COVID-19.

The chain links TRBV24-1 to TRBJ1-5; unclear D gene. This CDR3 has 16 residues. Trimming took off 7 bases at V and 1 base at J, with 16 bases between the two ends. Germline CDR1 reads KGHDR; CDR2 reads SFDVKD. CDR3 amino acids: CATSVPDLRSNQPQHF. The CDR3 coding sequence is TGTGCCACCAGCGTACCAGACCTGCGGAGCAATCAGCCCCAGCATTTT.

This chain uses TRBV28 with TRBJ1-1, with D perhaps matching TRBD1 (6 bases). Trimming stripped 3 bases from V and 1 base from J, with 12 bases between. The CDR3 spans 15 residues. Looked up from germline, CDR1 is MDHEN and CDR2 is SYDVKM. Here the CDR3 reads CASSFMDRENTEAFF. DNA of the CDR3: TGTGCCAGCAGTTTCATGGACAGAGAGAACACTGAAGCTTTCTTT. The whole variable domain, remainder taken from reference TRBV28 and TRBJ1-1, is DVKVTQSSRYLVKRTGEKVFLECVQDMDHENMFWYRQDPGLGLRLIYFSYDVKMKEKGDIPEGYSVSREKKERFSLILESASTNQTSMYLCASSFMDRENTEAFFGQGTRLTVV.

The V gene is TRBV19, the J gene TRBJ2-4, with TRBD1 identical over 9 bases. The junction had 7 bases not matched to a gene; V was cut back by 6 bases and J by 1 base. Germline-derived CDR1 and CDR2 are LNHDA and SQIVND (reference sequence). This CDR3 region has 16 residues. The CDR3 DNA reads TGTGCCAGTAGCGACGGGACAGGGAAGGCCAAAAACATTCAGTACTTC. Its translation: CASSDGTGKAKNIQYF.

The V and J genes are TRBV19 and TRBJ1-1; no firm D call. CDR1 and CDR2 (germline): LNHDA, SQIVND (reference sequence). V was trimmed by 7 bases and J by 1 base, leaving 10 bases between them. The CDR3 length is 13 residues. The CDR3 is CASTPQQNTEAFF. CDR3 sequence (DNA): TGTGCCAGTACCCCACAGCAGAACACTGAAGCTTTCTTT.

The rearrangement links TRBV27 to TRBJ2-3; 8 bases line up with TRBD1. The CDR3 extends over 16 amino acids. The V segment lost 2 bases and the J segment 3 bases; nucleotides outside the gene matches: 7. Germline CDR1 MNHEY, CDR2 SMNVEV (reference sequence). The CDR3 protein is CASSLSRGQLTDTQYF. The CDR3 DNA follows: TGTGCCAGCAGTTTAAGCAGGGGGCAGTTAACAGATACGCAGTATTTT.

The rearrangement links TRBV7-9 to TRBJ2-5, with 14 bases that match TRBD2. CDR3 length: 17 residues. CDR1 is SEHNR, CDR2 FQNEAQ, per germline (reference sequence). V dropped 2 bases and J dropped 2; count of bases not matched to a gene: 4. The CDR3 is CASSLRRLAGGQETQYF. For the CDR3, the DNA is TGTGCCAGCAGCTTACGCAGACTAGCGGGGGGGCAAGAGACCCAGTACTTC.

The chain recombines TRBV6-5 with TRBJ2-3, with a weak D call TRBD2 (5 bases). The V gene's germline CDR1 is MNHEY and CDR2 SVGAGI. The CDR3 has 14 residues. V was clipped by 8 bases and J by 1 base, with 13 bases between them. CDR3 in amino acids: CASWRRAGTDTQYF. The CDR3 nucleotides read TGTGCCAGCTGGAGGCGGGCCGGCACAGATACGCAGTATTTT.

J is TRBJ1-6 and V is TRBV19; 8 nucleotides match TRBD1. V lost 3 bases to trimming and J lost 6 bases; unmatched junction nucleotides: 7. The length of the CDR3 is 16 residues. CDR1 and CDR2 from the germline V gene are LNHDA and SQIVND (reference sequence). CDR3 in DNA: TGTGCCAGTAGTATTCCCGGACAGGGAGCTAATTCACCCCTCCACTTT. Its protein is CASSIPGQGANSPLHF. Combining the CDR3 with reference TRBV19 and TRBJ1-6 gives the whole variable domain DGGITQSPKYLFRKEGQNVTLSCEQNLNHDAMYWYRQDPGQGLRLIYYSQIVNDFQKGDIAEGYSVSREKKESFPLTVTSAQKNPTAFYLCASSIPGQGANSPLHFGNGTRLTVT.

This chain joins TRBV19 and TRBJ2-5, with a weak D call TRBD2 (7 bases). From germline, CDR1 is LNHDA and CDR2 SQIVND (reference sequence). The CDR3 is 14 amino acids. The V end was cut by 5 bases, the J end by 4 bases, with 14 bases between. CDR3 amino acids: CASSGGGLGETQYF. The CDR3 DNA reads TGTGCCAGTAGTGGGGGGGGGCTCGGAGAGACCCAGTACTTC.

This clone was found once. The chain recombines TRBV2 with TRBJ2-1; the match to TRBD2 covers 7 bases. CDR1 is SNHLY and CDR2 is FYNNEI in the germline V gene. CDR3 length equals 13 residues. V shed 4 bases and J 12 bases; nucleotides not matched to a gene: 9. This CDR3 reads CASSGASGVWQFF. In DNA, the CDR3 is TGTGCCAGCAGTGGGGCTAGCGGCGTTTGGCAGTTCTTC.

The chain joins TRBV4-1 to TRBJ1-4, with 9 bases identical to TRBD1. V dropped 2 bases and J dropped 6; count of bases not matched to a gene: 4. This CDR3 is built from 15 residues. CDR1 is MGHRA and CDR2 is YSYEKL in the germline V gene. Written as DNA, the CDR3 is TGCGCCAGCAGCCAACCGGGACAGGGCCATGAAAAACTGTTTTTT. Protein: CASSQPGQGHEKLFF.

The CDR3 region is CASSSRKSYNEQFF. The CDR3 region has the DNA TGTGCCAGCAGCTCGCGGAAGTCCTACAATGAGCAGTTCTTC. J is TRBJ2-1 and V is TRBV28; D gene ambiguous. Germline V lookup: CDR1 MDHEN, CDR2 SYDVKM. V was shortened by 6 bases and J by 1 base, with 10 bases between the two germline ends. The CDR3 spans 14 residues. The variable domain in full, completed from reference TRBV28 and TRBJ2-1, reads DVKVTQSSRYLVKRTGEKVFLECVQDMDHENMFWYRQDPGLGLRLIYFSYDVKMKEKGDIPEGYSVSREKKERFSLILESASTNQTSMYLCASSSRKSYNEQFFGPGTRLTVL.

The V and J genes are TRBV4-1 and TRBJ1-2, with a possible D match to TRBD1 (6 bases). The CDR3 loop spans 15 amino acids. The germline V gene has CDR1 MGHRA and CDR2 YSYEKL. V was clipped by 1 base and J by 3 bases, with 12 bases between them. In nucleotides, the CDR3 is TGCGCCAGCAGCCAAGGGGGGCAGGGTGACTATGGCTACACCTTC. This gives the protein CASSQGGQGDYGYTF.

The chain combines TRBV4-1 with TRBJ1-3; D is possibly TRBD1 (6 bases). Germline values: CDR1 MGHRA, CDR2 YSYEKL. CDR3 length: 15 amino acids. V lost 4 bases, J lost 4 bases, and 14 bases lay in between. This CDR3 reads CASSPSRGSGNTIYF. The CDR3 region has the DNA TGCGCCAGCAGCCCATCCAGGGGATCCGGAAACACCATATATTTT.

The rearrangement joins TRBV6-5 to TRBJ1-4; TRBD1 might be the D (5 bases). The V end was cut by 6 bases, the J end by 4 bases, with 15 bases between. The CDR3 runs 15 residues. Germline CDR1 and CDR2: MNHEY and SVGAGI. The CDR3 coding sequence is TGTGCCAGCAGGAACGCCGGGGGGGATAATGAAAAACTGTTTTTT. Protein product: CASRNAGGDNEKLFF.

Only one count was recorded for this clone. This chain uses TRBV19 with TRBJ1-1; TRBD1 matches 7 bases. There are 14 residues in the CDR3. The germline V gene encodes CDR1 LNHDA and CDR2 SQIVND (reference sequence). V lost 7 bases and J lost 2; bases outside the gene matches: 7. The chain's CDR3 is CASIWTGSNTEAFF. CDR3 bases: TGTGCCAGTATTTGGACAGGCTCTAACACTGAAGCTTTCTTT.

V and J are TRBV10-3 and TRBJ2-7, with 8 bases matching TRBD1. Trimming cost V 7 bases and J 7 bases; bases outside gene matches: 12. This CDR3 region has 14 residues. In germline, CDR1 is ENHRY, CDR2 SYGVKD. The CDR3 DNA is TGTGCCATCAACGGACAGGGAACGGGTGGAGAGCAGTACTTC. This encodes CAINGQGTGGEQYF.